These T cell receptor beta chains were read from a single sample in a study of OX40 agonist ivuxolimab in advanced cancers. Clones were read by immunoSEQ multiplex PCR, and TCRdb kept only the in-frame ones, dropping some. Seen here are 67,000 or so clones, about 86% observed once, and the top ten hold about 1%. Sequenced here: CD4+ or CD8+ T cells sorted from blood, sampled in a trial of the OX40 agonist ivuxolimab. The receptors stem from an adult with an advanced solid tumor such as melanoma, head and neck, liver or kidney cancer. The CDR3 runs from the conserved cysteine through the conserved F or W. Fields, in order: D gene, V gene, clone size, J gene, CDR3 protein, CDR3 DNA. A D gene is named only where the DNA matches it firmly. Clone size is stated in some rows and not others, as once, few, many or a class when expanded.

NA	TRBV11-2	NA	TRBJ2-1	CASSFGAANEQFF	TGTGCCAGCAGCTTTGGGGCTGCCAATGAGCAGTTCTTC
TRBD2	TRBV27	NA	TRBJ2-5	CASSRLAGGETQYF	TGTGCCAGCAGCAGGCTAGCGGGAGGAGAGACCCAGTACTTC
TRBD1	TRBV7-3	NA	TRBJ2-5	CASSFGTAGETQYF	TGTGCCAGCAGCTTTGGGACAGCCGGGGAGACCCAGTACTTC
NA	TRBV11-1	few	TRBJ2-2	CASSLAGVRTGELFF	TGTGCCAGCAGCTTAGCGGGAGTGAGGACCGGGGAGCTGTTTTTT
NA	TRBV10-3	NA	TRBJ1-1	CAISESQANTEAFF	TGTGCCATCAGTGAGTCACAGGCGAACACTGAAGCTTTCTTT
NA	TRBV7-9	NA	TRBJ2-3	CASSLGAVGDTQYF	TGTGCCAGCAGCTTAGGGGCGGTAGGGGATACGCAGTATTTT
NA	TRBV7-3	NA	TRBJ1-1	CASSLQPVGGGTEAFF	TGTGCCAGCAGCCTGCAACCGGTCGGGGGCGGCACCGAAGCTTTCTTT
NA	TRBV18	NA	TRBJ2-7	CASSYNRREQYF	TGTGCCAGCTCATATAACAGGCGCGAGCAGTACTTC
NA	TRBV6-5	NA	TRBJ2-2	CASRDNANTGELFF	TGTGCCAGCAGGGACAACGCGAACACCGGGGAGCTGTTTTTT
NA	TRBV6-5	once	TRBJ2-5	CASSWTEETQYF	TGTGCCAGCAGTTGGACGGAAGAGACCCAGTACTTC
NA	TRBV28	NA	TRBJ1-1	CASSRYKAFF	TGTGCCAGCAGTCGGTATAAAGCTTTCTTT
NA	TRBV28	few	TRBJ1-2	CASRLTDGYTF	TGTGCCAGCAGGCTCACAGATGGCTACACCTTC
TRBD1	TRBV28	NA	TRBJ1-2	CASSSGTGANYGYTF	TGTGCCAGCAGCTCCGGGACAGGGGCCAACTATGGCTACACCTTC
NA	TRBV7-2	NA	TRBJ2-1	CASSRDTQGVNEQFF	TGTGCCAGCAGCCGCGATACCCAGGGCGTCAATGAGCAGTTCTTC
NA	TRBV13	NA	TRBJ2-7	CASSLGLRRGEAYEQYF	TGTGCCAGCAGCTTAGGCCTTAGAAGAGGGGAAGCCTACGAGCAGTACTTC
NA	TRBV5-6	NA	TRBJ1-6	CASSLRGLSSPLHF	TGTGCCAGCAGCTTGCGGGGGCTAAGTTCACCCCTCCACTTT
NA	TRBV19	few	TRBJ2-7	CASRGTGSYEQYF	TGTGCCAGTAGAGGGACTGGCTCCTACGAGCAGTACTTC
TRBD1	TRBV7-9	NA	TRBJ2-7	CASSLAQGADYEQYF	TGTGCCAGCAGCTTAGCGCAGGGGGCCGACTACGAGCAGTACTTC
NA	TRBV19	NA	TRBJ1-5	CASSIKTVNQPQHF	TGTGCCAGTAGTATAAAGACAGTCAATCAGCCCCAGCATTTT
NA	TRBV28	NA	TRBJ1-2	CASGKQEIYGYTF	TGTGCCAGCGGAAAACAGGAGATTTATGGCTACACCTTC
NA	TRBV11-2	NA	TRBJ1-2	CASSADSYYGYTF	TGTGCCAGCAGCGCGGACAGCTACTATGGCTACACCTTC
NA	TRBV21-1	once	TRBJ2-4	CASSTGTSGRASAKNIQYF	TGTGCCAGCAGCACCGGGACTAGCGGGAGGGCCTCCGCCAAAAACATTCAGTACTTC
TRBD2	TRBV19	NA	TRBJ2-7	CASSASSGDTRQYF	TGTGCCAGTAGTGCGTCTAGCGGAGATACGAGGCAGTACTTC
TRBD2	TRBV4-1	NA	TRBJ2-5	CASSEVTSGSKTQYF	TGCGCCAGCAGCGAAGTGACTAGCGGGAGTAAGACCCAGTACTTC
TRBD2	TRBV5-1	NA	TRBJ2-1	CASSFALAGGPNEQFF	TGCGCCAGCAGCTTTGCGCTAGCGGGAGGGCCCAATGAGCAGTTCTTC